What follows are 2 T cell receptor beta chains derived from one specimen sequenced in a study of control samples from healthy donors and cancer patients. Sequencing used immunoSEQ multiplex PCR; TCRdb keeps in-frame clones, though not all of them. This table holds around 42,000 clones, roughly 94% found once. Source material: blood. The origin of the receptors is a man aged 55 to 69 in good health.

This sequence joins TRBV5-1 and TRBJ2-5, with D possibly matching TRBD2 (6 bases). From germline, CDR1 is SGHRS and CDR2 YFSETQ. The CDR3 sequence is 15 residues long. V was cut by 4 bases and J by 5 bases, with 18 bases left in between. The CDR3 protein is CASSAGNGGLETQYF. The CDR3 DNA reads TGCGCCAGCAGCGCCGGAAACGGGGGATTGGAGACCCAGTACTTC.

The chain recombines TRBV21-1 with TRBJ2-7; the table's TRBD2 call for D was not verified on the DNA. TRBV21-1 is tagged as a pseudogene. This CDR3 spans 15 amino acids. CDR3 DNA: TGTGCCAGCAGCAAATTAGCCTCCCCCTCCTACGAGCAGTACTTC. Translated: CASSKLASPSYEQYF.